This T cell receptor beta chain was documented in a study of technical replicates of blood from several donors. CDR1 and CDR2 from the germline V gene are SEHNR and FQNEAQ (reference sequence). J gave up 4 bases and V 6 bases, and 11 bases lay outside the gene matches. The CDR3 extends over 15 amino acids. Profiling relied on immunoSEQ multiplex PCR, and the TCRdb table lists in-frame clones only, not all of them. The data show under 110,000 clones, with roughly 95% seen just once and roughly 0.21% held by the top ten. The chain recombines TRBV7-9 with TRBJ1-1, with TRBD1 matching over 7 bases. The sample consisted of T cells isolated from PBMCs. The source is a human donor in good health. The chain's CDR3 is CASSSQGVGSTEAFF. The CDR3 DNA reads as TGTGCCAGCAGTTCTCAGGGGGTTGGATCCACTGAAGCTTTCTTT. The entire variable domain, with the rest obtained from reference TRBV7-9 and TRBJ1-1, is as follows: DTGVSQNPRHKITKRGQNVTFRCDPISEHNRLYWYRQTLGQGPEFLTYFQNEAQLEKSRLLSDRFSAERPKGSFSTLEIQRTEQGDSAMYLCASSSQGVGSTEAFFGQGTRLTVV.